This T cell receptor beta chain emerged from a study of blood T cell repertoires in COVID-19. About the research overall: Nucleic acid was either cDNA or gDNA, and it came from T cells, B-cell-depleted T cells, or PBMCs.

This clone was seen more than once but under ten times. Original processing methods: How many nucleated cells were present was estimated from reference gene primer amplification. Profiling relied on immunoSEQ multiplex PCR, and the TCRdb table lists in-frame clones only, not all of them. V, J and clone size reflect that table, while D and trimming were determined from the DNA. The repertoire holds more than 300,000 clones, with roughly nine tenths as singletons. CDR3 length: 16 residues. The germline V gene has CDR1 KGHSH and CDR2 LQKENI. V lost 2 bases to trimming and J lost 2 bases, with 16 bases between them.

The sequenced sample consisted of peripheral blood. This TCR derives from a man between 18 and 29 years old who had recovered from COVID-19. The chain is built from TRBV18 and TRBJ2-7; D perhaps matches TRBD2 (6 bases). CDR3 bases: TGTGCCAGCTCACCAGGCGGGATCAGGGCCACCTACGAGCAGTACTTC. Protein: CASSPGGIRATYEQYF.